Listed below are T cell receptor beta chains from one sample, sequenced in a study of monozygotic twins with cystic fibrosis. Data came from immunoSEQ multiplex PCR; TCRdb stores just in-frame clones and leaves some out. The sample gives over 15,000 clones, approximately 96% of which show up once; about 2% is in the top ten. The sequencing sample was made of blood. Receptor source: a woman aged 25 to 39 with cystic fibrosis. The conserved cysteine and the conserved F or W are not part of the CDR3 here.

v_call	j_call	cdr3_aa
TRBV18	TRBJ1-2	ASSRSTGDYGYT
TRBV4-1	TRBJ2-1	ASSQLPTSLSYNEQF
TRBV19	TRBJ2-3	ASSIYYDQSTQY
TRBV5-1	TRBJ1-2	ASTSPGQDYGYT
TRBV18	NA	ASSPVGTYEQY
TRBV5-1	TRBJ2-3	ASRSGQGGVAFADTQY
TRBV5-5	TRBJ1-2	ASSSYRVLYGYT
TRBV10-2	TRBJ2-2	ASSENLNTGELF
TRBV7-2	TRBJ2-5	ASSLAGAGHQETQY
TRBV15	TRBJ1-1	ATSTSRGGGTEAF
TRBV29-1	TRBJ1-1	SVEVMKGTEAF
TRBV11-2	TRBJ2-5	ASSLEYKETQY
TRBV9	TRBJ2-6	ASSVQGRGANVLT
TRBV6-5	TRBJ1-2	ASSSNNRVYGYT
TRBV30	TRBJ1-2	AWSGPWTGEEGYT
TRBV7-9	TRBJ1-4	ASIASGRARNEKLF
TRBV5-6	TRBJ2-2	ASSLGRGRTGELF
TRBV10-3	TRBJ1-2	AISAQGVRNYGYT
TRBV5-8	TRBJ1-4	ASSPRQHAEKLF
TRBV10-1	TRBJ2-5	ASSEGLAGSQETQY
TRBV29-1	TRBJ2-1	SVEDPQRRSYNEQF
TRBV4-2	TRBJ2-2	ASSQSRGGANTGELF
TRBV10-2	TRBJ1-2	ASRDGGVNSLRYT
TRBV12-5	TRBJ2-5	ASGRTSGFQETQY
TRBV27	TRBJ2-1	ASSLSRYNEQF
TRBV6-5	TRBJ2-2	ASRTPGLNTGELF
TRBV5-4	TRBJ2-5	ASSSGLAGIQETQY
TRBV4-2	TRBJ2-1	ASSLRLAGIKDEQF
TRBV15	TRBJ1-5	ATSRDKAWGQPQH
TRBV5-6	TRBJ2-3	ASSPGRVATQY
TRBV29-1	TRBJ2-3	SVRQGGRTDTQY
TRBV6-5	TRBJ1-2	ASSYNPGPTYGYT
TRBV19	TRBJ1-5	ASSFHNQPQH
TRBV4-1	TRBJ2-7	ASSQAEGNYYEQY
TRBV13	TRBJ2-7	ASSLLAGGREQY
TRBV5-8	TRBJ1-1	ASKGLNTEAF
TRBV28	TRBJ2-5	ASSLMDEETQY
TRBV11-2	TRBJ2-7	ASSFVGQSPTYEQY
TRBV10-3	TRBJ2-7	AISEPPGSTNQYEQY
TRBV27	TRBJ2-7	ASGRGAREQY
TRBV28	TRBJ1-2	ASISIDFITGVRRGYT
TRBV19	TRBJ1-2	ASSIGQGSYGYT
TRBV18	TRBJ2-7	ASSPVRTTPYEQY
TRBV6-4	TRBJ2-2	ASSAAPGTGELF
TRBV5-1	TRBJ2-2	ASSLEGTSGLNTGELF
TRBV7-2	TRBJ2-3	ASSLRGGGGTDTQY
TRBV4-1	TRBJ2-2	ASSSYTGELF
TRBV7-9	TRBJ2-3	ASSRGSSGALGTDTQY
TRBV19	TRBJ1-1	ASSTPEGGWHAF
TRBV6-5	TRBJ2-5	ASRSPEGGSQY
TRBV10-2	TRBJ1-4	ASSAVMEEKLF
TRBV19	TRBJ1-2	ASTTPTGAVFRYT